The text below deals with one T cell receptor beta chain. Assay: immunoSEQ multiplex PCR; the TCRdb copy retains only in-frame clones and omits some. This sample has nearly 250,000 clones, with 86% found just once. The source of the sample is a study of blood T cell repertoires in COVID-19. Study context: Samples representing acute and convalescent COVID-19 were sourced from the United States, Italy and Spain.

Seattle cases were enrolled at active infection and followed longitudinally. The sequencing sample was made of peripheral blood. The receptor's source is an elderly woman with COVID-19, enrolled during active disease.

In DNA, the CDR3 is TGTGCCAGTACCGCAGGGGGCTCTGGCTACACCTTC. The encoded protein is CASTAGGSGYTF. V usage is TRBV19 and J usage is TRBJ1-2; 8 bases agree with TRBD1. The CDR3 extends over 12 amino acids. Unmatched junction bases numbered 5, after V lost 7 bases and J lost 7 bases. Looked up from germline, CDR1 is LNHDA and CDR2 is SQIVND (reference sequence). Full variable domain (remainder filled in from reference TRBV19 and TRBJ1-2): DGGITQSPKYLFRKEGQNVTLSCEQNLNHDAMYWYRQDPGQGLRLIYYSQIVNDFQKGDIAEGYSVSREKKESFPLTVTSAQKNPTAFYLCASTAGGSGYTFGSGTRLTVV.